These 5 T cell receptor beta chains originate from one sample sequenced in a study of T cells in Graves' hyperthyroidism and ophthalmopathy. Template material for amplifying TCR beta CDR3 regions consisted of RNA transcripts. The TCR CDR3 first-round RT-PCR relied on the HTBI primer set. From the multiplex PCR reads, TCRdb called clonotypes with MiXCR, one entry per CDR3 protein. This table has more than 550,000 distinct CDR3 sequences, 40% to 55% appearing once. Sequencing was done on a sample of peripheral blood or thyroid tissue (not recorded which). These receptors were obtained from an adult man with Graves' disease, either hyperthyroidism or ophthalmopathy (not recorded which).

This clonotype was detected only a few times. The chain recombines TRBV12-3 or TRBV12-4 with TRBJ1-5, with 7 bases that match TRBD1. The CDR3 covers 14 residues. V dropped 5 bases and J dropped 5; count of bases not matched to a gene: 6. The CDR3 spells CASSKTGFDQPQHF. CDR3 DNA sequence: TGTGCCAGCAGTAAGACAGGGTTCGATCAGCCCCAGCATTTT.

The chain couples TRBV7-2 to TRBJ1-1; D is unclear. The V gene's germline CDR1 is SGHTA and CDR2 FQGNSA. V shed 0 bases and J shed 7 bases, with 9 bases lying between them. The CDR3 sequence is 13 residues long. CDR3 DNA: TGTGCCAGCAGCTTAGCGGTCCTGGTTGAAGCTTTCTTT. Protein sequence: CASSLAVLVEAFF.

The gene calls are TRBV10-3 and TRBJ1-1; 8 bases map to TRBD1. Germline assignment: CDR1 ENHRY and CDR2 SYGVKD. The length of the CDR3 is 12 residues. V shed 5 bases and J 5 bases; nucleotides not matched to a gene: 1. The CDR3 sequence is CAISNRGTEAFF. In nucleotides, the CDR3 is TGTGCCATCAGTAACAGGGGGACTGAAGCTTTCTTT.

This clonotype has only a few counts. The chain uses TRBV9 and TRBJ1-1, with D possibly TRBD1 on 5 matching bases. This CDR3 comprises 15 residues. The V gene's germline CDR1 is SGDLS and CDR2 YYNGEE. V was cut by 4 bases and J by 3 bases, with 16 bases left in between. The CDR3 DNA sequence: TGTGCCAGCAGCCCCAGCCTCAGGGAGGACACTGAAGCTTTCTTT. This encodes CASSPSLREDTEAFF.

The chain couples TRBV29-1 to TRBJ1-1; D possibly corresponds to TRBD1 (5 bases). Germline loops: CDR1 SQVTM, CDR2 ANQGSEA. V was clipped by 5 bases and J by 2 bases, with 9 bases between them. The CDR3 length is 12 residues. The CDR3 nucleotides are TGCAGCGTTCCCGGGGGTAACACTGAAGCTTTCTTT. It is translated as CSVPGGNTEAFF.